This paragraph covers one T cell receptor (beta chain) sequence. Profiling relied on immunoSEQ multiplex PCR, and the TCRdb table lists in-frame clones only, not all of them. The sample carries some 69,000 clones, more than 90% recorded once. The V end lost 4 bases, the J end lost 1 base, and 17 bases lay between the germline ends. Per germline, CDR1 MGHRA and CDR2 YSYEKL. The CDR3 spans 17 residues. This sample is part of a study of graft-versus-host responses after intestinal transplantation. The input for sequencing was bone marrow, taken approximately 700 days after intestinal transplantation. The sequence derives from a human patient who received an intestinal transplant, so some T cells may come from the graft donor. V gene TRBV4-1 combines with J gene TRBJ2-1; the D gene is possibly TRBD1 (6 bases). CDR3 residues: CASSLNPTGSSYNEQFF. The CDR3 nucleotides are TGCGCCAGCAGCCTCAATCCCACAGGGTCATCCTACAATGAGCAGTTCTTC.